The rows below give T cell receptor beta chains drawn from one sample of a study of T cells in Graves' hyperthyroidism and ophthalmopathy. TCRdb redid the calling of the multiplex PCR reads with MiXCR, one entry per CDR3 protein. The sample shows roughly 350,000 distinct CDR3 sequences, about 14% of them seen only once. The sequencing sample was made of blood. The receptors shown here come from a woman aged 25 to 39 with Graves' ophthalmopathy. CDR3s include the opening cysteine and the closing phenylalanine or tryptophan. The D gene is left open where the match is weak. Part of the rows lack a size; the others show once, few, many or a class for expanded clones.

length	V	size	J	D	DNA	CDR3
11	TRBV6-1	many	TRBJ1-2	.	TGTGCCAGCAGAGTAAACTATGGCTACACCTTC	CASRVNYGYTF
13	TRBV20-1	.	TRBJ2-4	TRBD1	TGCAGTTCGACAGGGGGCCGCGGAAACATTCAGTACTTC	CSSTGGRGNIQYF
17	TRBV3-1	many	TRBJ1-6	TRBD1	TGTGCCAGCAGCCGTACCTCAGGGGGGGTCGCCAATTCACCCCTCCACTTT	CASSRTSGGVANSPLHF
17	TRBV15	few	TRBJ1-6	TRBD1	TGTGCCACCAGCATCCTCCCAGGGGGGGGGCTTGATTCACCCCTCCACTTT	CATSILPGGGLDSPLHF
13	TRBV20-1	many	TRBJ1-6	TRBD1	TGCAGTGCAATGACAGGGGGAAATTCACCCCTCCACTTT	CSAMTGGNSPLHF
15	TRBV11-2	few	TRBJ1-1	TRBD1	TGTGCCAGCAGCTCTGGGACAGGGGGGAGCACTGAAGCTTTCTTT	CASSSGTGGSTEAFF
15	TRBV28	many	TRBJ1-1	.	TGTGCCAGCAGTTTAAGTTGGGGGCTGAACACTGAAGCTTTCTTT	CASSLSWGLNTEAFF
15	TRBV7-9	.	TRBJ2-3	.	TGTGCCAGCAGCCCCCCCAGCGACAGGCCCCTTTCGATGTATTTT	CASSPPSDRPLSMYF
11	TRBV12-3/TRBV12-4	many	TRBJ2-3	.	TGTGCCAGCAGTTGGACAGATACGCAGTATTTT	CASSWTDTQYF
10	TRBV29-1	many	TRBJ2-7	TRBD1	TGCAGCGCTGCGACAGGGGAGCAGTACTTC	CSAATGEQYF
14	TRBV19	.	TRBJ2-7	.	TGTGCCAGTAGTATCCCGGGGGTAGACTACGAGCAGTACTTC	CASSIPGVDYEQYF
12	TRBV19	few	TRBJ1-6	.	TGTGCCAGTAGTATTGGAGGGACGGCCCTCCACTTT	CASSIGGTALHF
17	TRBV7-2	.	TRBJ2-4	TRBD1	TGTGCCAGCAGGCCGGGACAGGGGCGTGAAGCCAAAAACATTCAGTACTTC	CASRPGQGREAKNIQYF
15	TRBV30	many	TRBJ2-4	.	TGTGCCTGGAGTACGCTTGGACGACCCCATGGCATTCAGTACTTC	CAWSTLGRPHGIQYF
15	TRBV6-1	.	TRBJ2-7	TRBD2	TGTGCCAGCAGTGGAGCGGGGGGGCCTCGGTACGAGCAGTACTTC	CASSGAGGPRYEQYF
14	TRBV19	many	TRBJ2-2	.	TGTGCCAGTAGTATAGCTGCGGTGACCGGGGAGCTGTTTTTT	CASSIAAVTGELFF